This T cell receptor beta chain was sequenced during a study of blood T cell repertoires in COVID-19. About the study: COVID-19 samples collected from the United States, Italy and Spain covered acute and convalescent phases.

Original analysis: Researchers report that nucleated cell counts were estimated from reference gene primer amplification. The data were produced by immunoSEQ multiplex PCR, yet TCRdb's version contains in-frame clones alone and is incomplete. V and J calls and clone size follow that table, whereas D and trimming were derived from the DNA. The sample has 270,000 or so clones, around 90% seen once. CDR1 is SGHDT and CDR2 is YYEEEE in the germline V gene. Trimming cost V 3 bases and J 2 bases; bases outside gene matches: 1. The CDR3 runs to 13 residues. Participants were aged 18 to 89 years, lived in 20 to 25 US areas, and enrolled virtually.

The clonotype was recovered from a woman under 40 with acute COVID-19. Sequenced input: PBMCs or T cells enriched from blood (not recorded which). V gene TRBV5-6 combines with J gene TRBJ1-2; 7 bases fit TRBD1. The CDR3 DNA reads as TGTGCCAGCAGCTCGACAGGGAACTATGGCTACACCTTC. Translation gives CASSSTGNYGYTF.